The next 18 T cell receptor beta chains were all read from a single sample in a study of human thymus T cells. The table came from immunoSEQ multiplex PCR; TCRdb's copy has only in-frame clones and leaves some out. The table has roughly 130,000 clones, around 94% seen once; the top ten hold around 0.025%. Corrective heart surgery yielded the resections from which the thymus tissue came. The sequenced material came from thymus tissue. These receptors were obtained from a boy under three years old with a congenital heart defect but otherwise immunologically healthy.

The rearrangement uses TRBV6-5 and TRBJ2-5; possible D gene TRBD1, 6 bases. V gave up 6 bases and J gave up 0 bases, with 11 bases separating them. CDR3 length equals 14 residues. Germline V CDR1 and CDR2: MNHEY, SVGAGI. The CDR3 loop reads CASRGWTDQETQYF. CDR3 nucleotide sequence: TGTGCCAGCAGAGGATGGACAGACCAAGAGACCCAGTACTTC.

The CDR3 nucleotides are TGTGCCTGGAGTACAGGAAGTAACTATGGCTACACCTTC. Translation: CAWSTGSNYGYTF. This rearrangement joins TRBV30 to TRBJ1-2; TRBD1 might be the D (5 bases). CDR1 GTSNPN and CDR2 SVGIG come from the germline V gene (reference sequence). Trimming left V 2 bases short and J 1 base short, with 8 bases between. The CDR3 totals 13 residues.

The chain employs TRBV7-9 and TRBJ2-1; TRBD1 agrees at 11 bases. V lost 2 bases, J lost 7 bases, and 7 bases stayed unmatched. Germline V lookup: CDR1 SEHNR, CDR2 FQNEAQ (reference sequence). The CDR3 runs 16 residues. The CDR3 DNA reads as TGTGCCAGCAGCTTAAGTTATGGACAGGGGGCAAATGAGCAGTTCTTC. Its translation: CASSLSYGQGANEQFF.

This clone was seen once. V is TRBV5-1 and J is TRBJ2-3; D gene uncertain. Trimming removed 4 bases at V and 1 base at J, with 10 bases between. The germline V gene has CDR1 SGHRS and CDR2 YFSETQ. CDR3 length equals 14 residues. The CDR3 sequence: CASSMAGGTDTQYF. The CDR3 nucleotides are TGCGCCAGCAGCATGGCCGGCGGCACAGATACGCAGTATTTT.

The rearrangement uses TRBV19 and TRBJ1-1; D is unclear. V was cut by 8 bases and J by 4 bases, with 23 bases left in between. This CDR3 has 16 residues. Germline lookup yields CDR1 LNHDA and CDR2 SQIVND (reference sequence). CDR3 sequence (DNA): TGTGCCAGTGTAGAGGCCAAACAAGGGCGGGGCACTGAAGCTTTCTTT. Residues: CASVEAKQGRGTEAFF.

This chain joins TRBV20-1 and TRBJ2-7; D remains ambiguous. Trimming removed 3 bases from V and 7 bases from J, with 10 bases in between. This CDR3 spans 11 amino acids. In germline, CDR1 is DFQATT, CDR2 SNEGSKA (reference sequence). Written as DNA, the CDR3 is TGCAGTGCTAGTATGGTCGGGGAGCAGTACTTC. This encodes CSASMVGEQYF.

The chain combines TRBV25-1 with TRBJ2-3; TRBD2 agrees at 10 bases. From germline, CDR1 is MGHDK and CDR2 SYGVNS. The CDR3 contains 16 residues. Trimming removed 3 bases from V and 2 bases from J; junction bases left unmatched: 5. Written as DNA, the CDR3 is TGTGCCAGCAGTGAGCCCACTAGCGGGGTCACAGATACGCAGTATTTT. Protein: CASSEPTSGVTDTQYF.

The chain combines TRBV5-1 with TRBJ2-2; D unclear. The V gene's germline CDR1 is SGHRS and CDR2 YFSETQ. The CDR3 is 13 residues long. Trimming removed 6 bases from V and 6 bases from J, with 12 bases in between. The CDR3 region has the DNA TGCGCCAGCAATTTGGGGTGGTCCGGGGAGCTGTTTTTT. Translation: CASNLGWSGELFF.

The rearrangement joins TRBV30 to TRBJ1-2, with 7 bases fitting TRBD1. Germline CDR1 is GTSNPN and CDR2 is SVGIG (reference sequence). The ends lost 0 bases at V and 0 bases at J; junction bases unmatched: 10. The CDR3 runs 17 residues. CDR3 sequence: CAWSVGQASGTNYGYTF. DNA of the CDR3: TGTGCCTGGAGTGTTGGACAGGCGAGCGGTACTAACTATGGCTACACCTTC.

Only one count was recorded for this clone. V is TRBV4-1 and J is TRBJ2-1; D perhaps matches TRBD2 (6 bases). CDR1 is MGHRA and CDR2 is YSYEKL in the germline V gene. This CDR3 has 16 amino acids. Trimming left V 4 bases short and J 2 bases short, with 15 bases between. DNA of the CDR3: TGCGCCAGCAGCCCCGACAAGGGCGGGGCCTACAATGAGCAGTTCTTC. This encodes CASSPDKGGAYNEQFF.

The chain joins TRBV7-2 to TRBJ2-7, with D perhaps matching TRBD2 (5 bases). CDR1 and CDR2 (germline): SGHTA, FQGNSA. Trimming took 1 base from V and 5 from J, leaving 15 bases between them. The CDR3 sequence is 15 residues long. CDR3: CASSLERYLVHEQYF. The CDR3 nucleotides read TGTGCCAGCAGCTTAGAGCGGTACCTAGTCCACGAGCAGTACTTC.

CDR3 in DNA: TGTGCCAGCAGCTCTCGAGCGGGGGTTTCAGCCACAGATACGCAGTATTTT. As protein: CASSSRAGVSATDTQYF. The chain links TRBV5-5 to TRBJ2-3; 8 bases map to TRBD2. The CDR3 has 17 amino acids. The V gene end was trimmed by 3 bases and the J gene end by 2 bases; junction bases not matched to a gene: 11. Germline CDR1 reads SGHKS; CDR2 reads YYEKEE (reference sequence).

J is TRBJ1-2 and V is TRBV13; D is undetermined. V shed 7 bases and J shed 1 base, with 13 bases lying between them. CDR1 is PRHDT and CDR2 is FYEKMQ in the germline V gene (reference sequence). This CDR3 is 14 amino acids long. CDR3 region: CASNREYYNYGYTF. The CDR3 DNA reads TGTGCCAGCAATCGGGAATATTATAACTATGGCTACACCTTC.

V is TRBV11-1 and J is TRBJ1-2, with D uncertain. The germline V and J ends were trimmed by 2 bases and 1 base, with 14 bases remaining between them. The germline gives CDR1 SGHAT, CDR2 FQDESV (reference sequence). This CDR3 contains 16 residues. The CDR3 protein is CASSLRHSGDNYGYTF. DNA of the CDR3: TGTGCCAGCAGCTTACGGCATTCTGGGGATAACTATGGCTACACCTTC.

V is TRBV6-5 and J is TRBJ1-4; TRBD1 matches 7 bases. J gave up 2 bases and V 10 bases, and 1 base lay outside the gene matches. Germline CDR1 and CDR2: MNHEY and SVGAGI. The CDR3 has 12 amino acids. This CDR3 reads CATRGTNEKLFF. In DNA, the CDR3 is TGTGCCACCAGGGGGACTAATGAAAAACTGTTTTTT.

The V call is TRBV2, the J call TRBJ1-2; D might be TRBD1 (6 bases). Per the germline V gene, CDR1 is SNHLY and CDR2 is FYNNEI. The CDR3 runs to 16 residues. Trimming cost V 6 bases and J 4 bases, with 21 bases left between them. The DNA for the CDR3 is TGTGCCAGCAGGGAAAAAAGACAGGTCCCACCCTATGGCTACACCTTC. Its translation: CASREKRQVPPYGYTF.

V usage is TRBV6-4 and J usage is TRBJ2-2; no clear D. Trimming took 8 bases from V and 4 from J, leaving 14 bases between them. CDR3 length: 14 residues. The germline V gene has CDR1 MRHNA and CDR2 SNTAGT. CDR3 bases: TGTGCCAGCCGAGTTGCCCGGACCACCGGGGAGCTGTTTTTT. This codes for CASRVARTTGELFF.

This clone was observed a few times. The chain couples TRBV7-2 to TRBJ1-3; D call uncertain. Deletions cut 1 base from V and 1 base from J, with 11 bases between. The germline V gene encodes CDR1 SGHTA and CDR2 FQGNSA. The CDR3 runs 16 residues. The CDR3 region has the DNA TGTGCCAGCAGCTTAGGCTCGGCGGCTTCTGGAAACACCATATATTTT. This gives the protein CASSLGSAASGNTIYF.